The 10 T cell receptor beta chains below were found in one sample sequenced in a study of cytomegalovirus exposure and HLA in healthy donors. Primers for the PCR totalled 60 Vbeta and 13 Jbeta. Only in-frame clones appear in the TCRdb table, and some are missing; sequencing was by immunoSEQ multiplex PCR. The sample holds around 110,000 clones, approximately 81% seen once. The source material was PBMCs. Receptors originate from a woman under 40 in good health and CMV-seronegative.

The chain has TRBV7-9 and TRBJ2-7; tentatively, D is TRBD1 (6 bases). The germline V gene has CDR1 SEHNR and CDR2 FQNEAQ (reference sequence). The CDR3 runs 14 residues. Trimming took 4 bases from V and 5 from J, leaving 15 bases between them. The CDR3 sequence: CASSSQGSRNEQYF. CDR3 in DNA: TGTGCCAGCAGCTCACAGGGTTCTCGAAACGAGCAGTACTTC.

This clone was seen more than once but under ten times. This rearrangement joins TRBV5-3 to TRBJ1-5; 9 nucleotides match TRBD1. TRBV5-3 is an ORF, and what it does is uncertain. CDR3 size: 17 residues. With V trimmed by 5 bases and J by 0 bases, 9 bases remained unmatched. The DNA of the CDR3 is TGTGCCAGAAGTCGGACCAACAGGGGGCATAGCAATCAGCCCCAGCATTTT. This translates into CARSRTNRGHSNQPQHF.

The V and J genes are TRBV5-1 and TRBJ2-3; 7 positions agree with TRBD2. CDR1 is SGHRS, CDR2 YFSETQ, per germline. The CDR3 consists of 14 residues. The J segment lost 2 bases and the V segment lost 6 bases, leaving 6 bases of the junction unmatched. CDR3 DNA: TGCGCCAGCAACGCGGGAGCCTCCACAGATACGCAGTATTTT. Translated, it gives CASNAGASTDTQYF.

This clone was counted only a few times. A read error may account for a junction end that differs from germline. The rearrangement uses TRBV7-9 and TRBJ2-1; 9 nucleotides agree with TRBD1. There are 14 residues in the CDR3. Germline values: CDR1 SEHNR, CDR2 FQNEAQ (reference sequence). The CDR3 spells CSSSPTQGANEQFF. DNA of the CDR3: TGTTCCAGCAGCCCTACACAGGGGGCTAATGAGCAGTTCTTC.

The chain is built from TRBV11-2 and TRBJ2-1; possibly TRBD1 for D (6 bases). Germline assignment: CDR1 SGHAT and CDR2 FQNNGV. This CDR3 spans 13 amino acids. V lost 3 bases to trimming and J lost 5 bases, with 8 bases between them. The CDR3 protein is CASSLDRNNEQFF. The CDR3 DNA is TGTGCCAGCAGCTTGGACAGAAACAATGAGCAGTTCTTC.

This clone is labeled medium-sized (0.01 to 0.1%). The CDR3 DNA is TGTGCCAGCAGCCCCACTGCCGGGAGTCCCGCAGATACGCAGTATTTT. Translation: CASSPTAGSPADTQYF. This chain uses TRBV7-9 with TRBJ2-3; D might be TRBD2 (6 bases). Trimming took off 5 bases at V and 4 bases at J, with 19 bases between the two ends. Germline assignment: CDR1 SEHNR and CDR2 FQNEAQ (reference sequence). The CDR3 runs to 16 residues. Using reference TRBV7-9 and TRBJ2-3 for the parts outside the CDR3, the full variable domain is DTGVSQNPRHKITKRGQNVTFRCDPISEHNRLYWYRQTLGQGPEFLTYFQNEAQLEKSRLLSDRFSAERPKGSFSTLEIQRTEQGDSAMYLCASSPTAGSPADTQYFGPGTRLTVL.

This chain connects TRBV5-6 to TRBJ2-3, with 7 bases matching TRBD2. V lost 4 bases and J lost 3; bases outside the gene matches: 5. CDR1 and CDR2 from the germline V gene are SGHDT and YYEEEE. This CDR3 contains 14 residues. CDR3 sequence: CASSLGEGTDTQYF. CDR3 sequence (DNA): TGTGCCAGCAGCCTCGGGGAGGGAACAGATACGCAGTATTTT.

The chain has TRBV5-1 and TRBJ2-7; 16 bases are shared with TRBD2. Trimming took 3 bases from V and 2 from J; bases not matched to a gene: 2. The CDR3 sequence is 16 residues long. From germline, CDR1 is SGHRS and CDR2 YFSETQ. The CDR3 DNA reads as TGCGCCAGCAGCTCCGGGACTAGCGGGAGGGCCTACGAGCAGTACTTC. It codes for CASSSGTSGRAYEQYF.

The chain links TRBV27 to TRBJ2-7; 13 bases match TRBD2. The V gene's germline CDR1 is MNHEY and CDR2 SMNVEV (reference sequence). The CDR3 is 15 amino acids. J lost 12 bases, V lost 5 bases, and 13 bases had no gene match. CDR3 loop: CASSLRTSGSIGRYF. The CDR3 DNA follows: TGTGCCAGCAGTCTACGGACTAGCGGGAGTATAGGTAGGTACTTC.

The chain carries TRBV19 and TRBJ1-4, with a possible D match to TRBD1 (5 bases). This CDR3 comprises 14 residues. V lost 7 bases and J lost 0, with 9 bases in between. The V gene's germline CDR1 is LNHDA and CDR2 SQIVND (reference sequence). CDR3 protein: CASTTTATNEKLFF. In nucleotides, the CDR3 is TGTGCCAGTACGACGACAGCAACTAATGAAAAACTGTTTTTT.